Each of the 12 T cell receptor beta chains below was sequenced from the same sample in a study of cytomegalovirus exposure and HLA in healthy donors. The primer mix had 60 Vbeta and 13 Jbeta primers. Assay: immunoSEQ multiplex PCR; the TCRdb copy retains only in-frame clones and omits some. This table holds under 110,000 clones, just over 70% found once. Sequenced material: PBMCs. Source of these receptors: a boy younger than 18 in good health and CMV-seronegative.

This chain uses TRBV30 with TRBJ2-4; D perhaps matches TRBD1 (5 bases). V was cut by 0 bases and J by 6 bases, with 12 bases left in between. Germline V gene lookup returns CDR1 GTSNPN and CDR2 SVGIG (reference sequence). There are 14 residues in the CDR3. CDR3 bases: TGTGCCTGGAGTGTTGGCAGGGTGGGAAACATTCAGTACTTC. Encoded protein: CAWSVGRVGNIQYF.

The gene calls are TRBV30 and TRBJ2-1; 12 bases align to TRBD2. This CDR3 spans 14 amino acids. Germline assignment: CDR1 GTSNPN and CDR2 SVGIG (reference sequence). Germline trimming cut 3 bases from V and 8 bases from J; bases unmatched to any gene: 5. This chain's CDR3 is CAWSGLAGFYEQFF. The CDR3 DNA reads TGTGCCTGGAGCGGACTAGCGGGGTTCTATGAGCAGTTCTTC.

This chain connects TRBV5-6 to TRBJ2-5; a weak D match, TRBD2 (5 bases). Trimming stripped 0 bases from V and 5 bases from J, with 14 bases between. Germline V gene lookup returns CDR1 SGHDT and CDR2 YYEEEE. The CDR3 runs to 15 residues. DNA of the CDR3: TGTGCCAGCAGCTTGGTCGAACTAGGTGGCGAGACCCAGTACTTC. This sequence encodes CASSLVELGGETQYF.

V gene TRBV5-1 combines with J gene TRBJ1-2; D is possibly TRBD1 (6 bases). CDR3 length: 14 residues. V was trimmed by 4 bases and J by 3 bases, leaving 13 bases between them. The germline V gene encodes CDR1 SGHRS and CDR2 YFSETQ. Written as DNA, the CDR3 is TGCGCCAGCAGCATTTCGGGGGGCGACTATGGCTACACCTTC. It specifies CASSISGGDYGYTF.

The chain uses TRBV2 and TRBJ1-2; tentative D call: TRBD1 (6 bases). The CDR3 spans 15 residues. V was pared by 3 bases and J by 4 bases, with 15 bases between. Germline V lookup: CDR1 SNHLY, CDR2 FYNNEI. The CDR3 loop reads CASSERAQGAYGYTF. The CDR3 DNA follows: TGTGCCAGCAGTGAGAGGGCACAGGGAGCCTATGGCTACACCTTC.

V usage is TRBV27 and J usage is TRBJ2-7, with D possibly TRBD2 on 7 matching bases. CDR3 length: 15 amino acids. The V and J ends lost 8 bases and 2 bases respectively, with 19 bases between them. Germline V lookup: CDR1 MNHEY, CDR2 SMNVEV (reference sequence). This CDR3 is CASRLWGGTTYEQYF. The CDR3 DNA reads TGTGCCAGCCGCCTCTGGGGGGGCACGACCTACGAGCAGTACTTC.

The chain employs TRBV7-2 and TRBJ2-1; D unclear. CDR1 and CDR2 (germline): SGHTA, FQGNSA. V lost 3 bases and J 5 bases, leaving 8 bases between the germline ends. The CDR3 is 13 residues long. The chain's CDR3 is CASSFHRDNEQFF. The CDR3 coding sequence is TGTGCCAGCAGCTTTCATCGGGACAATGAGCAGTTCTTC.

This chain connects TRBV28 to TRBJ1-4; no definite D call. V lost 6 bases to trimming and J lost 7 bases, with 9 bases between them. This CDR3 region has 12 residues. CDR1 is MDHEN, CDR2 SYDVKM, per germline. The chain's CDR3 is CASRVVGEKLFF. The CDR3 DNA sequence: TGTGCCAGCAGAGTAGTTGGTGAAAAACTGTTTTTT. The full variable domain, in which reference TRBV28 and TRBJ1-4 provide the parts outside the CDR3, is DVKVTQSSRYLVKRTGEKVFLECVQDMDHENMFWYRQDPGLGLRLIYFSYDVKMKEKGDIPEGYSVSREKKERFSLILESASTNQTSMYLCASRVVGEKLFFGSGTQLSVL.

This clone was seen only once. The V gene is TRBV2, the J gene TRBJ2-5, with TRBD2 matching 10 bases. J gave up 1 base and V 1 base, and 3 bases lay outside the gene matches. The germline CDR1 and CDR2 sequences are SNHLY and FYNNEI. CDR3 length: 16 residues. The DNA for the CDR3 is TGTGCCAGCAGTGAAGGAATAGCGGGGGGCCAAGAGACCCAGTACTTC. Encoded protein: CASSEGIAGGQETQYF.

This rearrangement joins TRBV5-4 to TRBJ1-2, with a tentative D call TRBD1 (5 bases). V lost 4 bases and J 0 bases, leaving 19 bases between the germline ends. CDR1 is SGHNT and CDR2 is YYREEE in the germline V gene (reference sequence). The length of the CDR3 is 17 residues. CDR3 sequence (DNA): TGTGCCAGCAGCCCTGGGGGGTGGTCTTCGCCTAACTATGGCTACACCTTC. Protein product: CASSPGGWSSPNYGYTF.

This clone was seen only a few times. The V call is TRBV2, the J call TRBJ1-1; D is possibly TRBD1 (6 bases). The V gene lost 6 bases and the J gene lost 5 bases, with 16 bases spanning the gap. This CDR3 has 14 amino acids. Germline CDR1 reads SNHLY; CDR2 reads FYNNEI. This CDR3 reads CASRSPRGKTEAFF. The CDR3 coding sequence is TGTGCCAGCAGGTCCCCCAGGGGTAAAACTGAAGCTTTCTTT.

This chain joins TRBV5-6 and TRBJ1-2; possible D gene TRBD1, 6 bases. Trimming removed 1 base from V and 2 bases from J, with 9 bases in between. Germline loops: CDR1 SGHDT, CDR2 YYEEEE. The CDR3 totals 14 residues. The CDR3, as DNA: TGTGCCAGCAGCTTGCGGGACACCAACTATGGCTACACCTTC. It specifies CASSLRDTNYGYTF.